Each of the 19 T cell receptor beta chains below was sequenced from the same sample in a study of T cell repertoires in cytomegalovirus infection. Each CDR3 protein gets one entry after TCRdb re-called the reads with MiXCR. The sample contains approximately 250,000 distinct CDR3 sequences, approximately 22% of which appear only once. The specimen was CD8+ T cells from PBMCs. These receptors came from a human donor in good health (CMV status not recorded). Some clones in this sample may be carry-over from other donors' samples.

With regard to this clonotype: A much larger clone sits a single nucleotide away, making a read error possible. This chain joins TRBV7-2 and TRBJ2-2; D is possibly TRBD2 (7 bases). V lost 6 bases and J 6 bases, leaving 17 bases between the germline ends. The germline V gene encodes CDR1 SGHTA and CDR2 FQGNSA. The CDR3 loop spans 15 amino acids. DNA of the CDR3: TGTGCCAGCAGTCTACTAGTGGGGGGGCCCGGGGAGCTGTTTTTT. It translates to CASSLLVGGPGELFF.

The chain couples TRBV28 to TRBJ2-1; no clear D. The V gene's germline CDR1 is MDHEN and CDR2 SYDVKM. This CDR3 spans 13 amino acids. V was clipped by 6 bases and J by 5 bases, with 11 bases between them. CDR3 DNA: TGTGCCAGCAGGGCGGACCTACACAATGAGCAGTTCTTC. Translation gives CASRADLHNEQFF. The full variable domain, completed using reference TRBV28 and TRBJ2-1, is DVKVTQSSRYLVKRTGEKVFLECVQDMDHENMFWYRQDPGLGLRLIYFSYDVKMKEKGDIPEGYSVSREKKERFSLILESASTNQTSMYLCASRADLHNEQFFGPGTRLTVL.

The chain combines TRBV12-3 or TRBV12-4 with TRBJ2-3, with 9 bases that match TRBD2. The ends lost 2 bases at V and 2 bases at J; junction bases unmatched: 8. The CDR3 covers 17 residues. In DNA, the CDR3 is TGTGCCAGCAGTTTAAGTGAAGCGGGGGGCGACACAGATACGCAGTATTTT. This encodes CASSLSEAGGDTDTQYF.

The rearrangement uses TRBV10-3 and TRBJ2-2; D tentatively reads TRBD1 or TRBD2 (5 bases each). Germline V lookup: CDR1 ENHRY, CDR2 SYGVKD. Trimming left V 0 bases short and J 4 bases short, with 6 bases between. This CDR3 has 14 amino acids. The CDR3 DNA sequence: TGTGCCATCAGTGAGTCGGGGGTCACCGGGGAGCTGTTTTTT. Translated, it gives CAISESGVTGELFF.

This clonotype was found a few times. V usage is TRBV12-3 or TRBV12-4 and J usage is TRBJ1-1; 7 nucleotides align to TRBD1. This CDR3 has 16 amino acids. Trimming removed 7 bases from V and 0 bases from J; junction bases left unmatched: 11. The CDR3 sequence is CASNRQGPDLNTEAFF. The CDR3 nucleotides are TGTGCCAGCAACCGACAGGGCCCAGACTTGAACACTGAAGCTTTCTTT.

This chain uses TRBV29-1 with TRBJ1-1; D is undetermined. This CDR3 spans 12 amino acids. The germline V gene has CDR1 SQVTM and CDR2 ANQGSEA. Deletions cut 6 bases from V and 0 bases from J, with 8 bases between. In nucleotides, the CDR3 is TGCAGCGTAAGCATTATGAACACTGAAGCTTTCTTT. As protein: CSVSIMNTEAFF.

The rearrangement uses TRBV7-9 and TRBJ2-1; no clear D. V was cut by 0 bases and J by 10 bases, with 13 bases left in between. This CDR3 comprises 14 residues. Germline assignment: CDR1 SEHNR and CDR2 FQNEAQ (reference sequence). The CDR3 protein is CASSLAQIGGEQFF. The CDR3 DNA reads as TGTGCCAGCAGCTTAGCGCAAATAGGTGGGGAGCAGTTCTTC.

This clonotype was seen more than once but under ten times. The chain joins TRBV11-2 to TRBJ2-7, with D possibly matching TRBD2 (5 bases). V lost 1 base and J 5 bases, leaving 9 bases between the germline ends. The germline V gene has CDR1 SGHAT and CDR2 FQNNGV. The CDR3 loop spans 13 amino acids. The CDR3 spells CASSLGGSHEQYF. CDR3 DNA: TGTGCCAGCAGCTTAGGAGGGTCCCACGAGCAGTACTTC. Drawing the rest from reference TRBV11-2 and TRBJ2-7, the complete variable domain is EAGVAQSPRYKIIEKRQSVAFWCNPISGHATLYWYQQILGQGPKLLIQFQNNGVVDDSQLPKDRFSAERLKGVDSTLKIQPAKLEDSAVYLCASSLGGSHEQYFGPGTRLTVT.

A remark on this clonotype: The junction and the germline gene differ at one end; a read error may be behind it. The V call is TRBV7-9, the J call TRBJ2-7; TRBD1 matches at 9 bases. This CDR3 region has 15 residues. Germline-derived CDR1 and CDR2 are SEHNR and FQNEAQ (reference sequence). The CDR3 nucleotides are TGTGCCAGCAGCTTAACGAGGACAGGGGAGGACGATCAGTACTTC. Translating it yields CASSLTRTGEDDQYF.

By proportion, this clonotype is medium-sized (0.01 to 0.1%). The V and J genes are TRBV7-9 and TRBJ2-7; 7 bases line up with TRBD1. The CDR3 covers 13 residues. V lost 5 bases to trimming and J lost 2 bases; unmatched junction nucleotides: 3. The germline CDR1 and CDR2 sequences are SEHNR and FQNEAQ (reference sequence). The CDR3 sequence: CASSRDSAYEQYF. The CDR3 coding sequence is TGTGCCAGCAGCCGGGACAGCGCCTACGAGCAGTACTTC.

There are a few counts of this clonotype. This chain connects TRBV9 to TRBJ1-1, with D possibly matching TRBD1 (5 bases). The CDR3 has 15 amino acids. V gave up 4 bases and J gave up 6 bases, with 19 bases separating them. Germline assignment: CDR1 SGDLS and CDR2 YYNGEE. CDR3 sequence: CASSPPGKVGAEAFF. CDR3 in DNA: TGTGCCAGCAGCCCTCCGGGGAAGGTGGGGGCTGAAGCTTTCTTT.

The chain combines TRBV7-9 with TRBJ2-3; D is unclear. Germline-derived CDR1 and CDR2 are SEHNR and FQNEAQ (reference sequence). V dropped 3 bases and J dropped 0 bases, with 13 bases sitting between them. The CDR3 contains 16 residues. CDR3 sequence reads: CASSFVILTSTDTQYF. The CDR3, as DNA: TGTGCCAGCAGCTTCGTGATTTTGACTAGCACAGATACGCAGTATTTT. Full variable domain (remainder filled in from reference TRBV7-9 and TRBJ2-3): DTGVSQNPRHKITKRGQNVTFRCDPISEHNRLYWYRQTLGQGPEFLTYFQNEAQLEKSRLLSDRFSAERPKGSFSTLEIQRTEQGDSAMYLCASSFVILTSTDTQYFGPGTRLTVL.

V usage is TRBV7-6 and J usage is TRBJ2-2; D remains ambiguous. V dropped 5 bases and J dropped 3 bases, with 10 bases sitting between them. This CDR3 is built from 14 residues. Per the germline V gene, CDR1 is SGHVS and CDR2 is FNYEAQ. This chain's CDR3 is CASSARWDTGELFF. DNA for the CDR3: TGTGCCAGCAGCGCCCGGTGGGACACCGGGGAGCTGTTTTTT.

This clonotype came up a few times. The rearrangement links TRBV14 to TRBJ1-2, with 7 positions matching TRBD1. The ends lost 1 base at V and 4 bases at J; junction bases unmatched: 6. CDR3 length: 15 residues. Looked up from germline, CDR1 is SGHDN and CDR2 is FVKESK. The CDR3 spells CASSQVIGGVYGYTF. As DNA, the CDR3 is TGTGCCAGCAGCCAAGTTATAGGGGGCGTCTATGGCTACACCTTC.

This clonotype was seen only a few times. The chain combines TRBV11-1 with TRBJ2-1; D tentatively reads TRBD1 or TRBD2 (5 bases each). The CDR3 sequence is 13 residues long. CDR1 SGHAT and CDR2 FQDESV come from the germline V gene (reference sequence). Trimming took 3 bases from V and 5 from J, leaving 8 bases between them. The CDR3: CASSFMGDNEQFF. The CDR3 region has the DNA TGTGCCAGCAGCTTTATGGGGGACAATGAGCAGTTCTTC.

This clonotype has a handful of counts. This chain uses TRBV2 with TRBJ1-1, with TRBD1 matching over 7 bases. The V and J ends lost 8 bases and 1 base, in that order; junction bases with no gene match: 10. This CDR3 is 15 amino acids long. In germline, CDR1 is SNHLY, CDR2 FYNNEI. Here the CDR3 DNA reads TGTGCCAGCGGATATCCGGGACAGAGGAACACTGAAGCTTTCTTT. Encoded protein: CASGYPGQRNTEAFF. Combining the CDR3 with reference TRBV2 and TRBJ1-1 gives the whole variable domain EPEVTQTPSHQVTQMGQEVILRCVPISNHLYFYWYRQILGQKVEFLVSFYNNEISEKSEIFDDQFSVERPDGSNFTLKIRSTKLEDSAMYFCASGYPGQRNTEAFFGQGTRLTVV.

This clonotype occurred a few times. The genes are TRBV29-1 and TRBJ1-1, with 7 positions matching TRBD1. Germline CDR1 and CDR2: SQVTM and ANQGSEA. J was trimmed by 0 bases and V by 4 bases; bases with no gene match: 2. This CDR3 contains 13 residues. This chain's CDR3 is CSVGDSMNTEAFF. The CDR3 bases are TGCAGCGTTGGGGACAGCATGAACACTGAAGCTTTCTTT. Supplemented by reference TRBV29-1 and TRBJ1-1, the full variable domain reads SAVISQKPSRDICQRGTSLTIQCQVDSQVTMMFWYRQQPGQSLTLIATANQGSEATYESGFVIDKFPISRPNLTFSTLTVSNMSPEDSSIYLCSVGDSMNTEAFFGQGTRLTVV.

Ten or more counts support this clonotype. V and J are TRBV28 and TRBJ2-7; possibly TRBD2 for D (7 bases). The CDR3 spans 14 residues. Germline values: CDR1 MDHEN, CDR2 SYDVKM. The V and J ends lost 3 bases and 5 bases respectively, with 14 bases between them. In DNA form, the CDR3 reads TGTGCCAGCAGTTTCCACGGGGGGCAAAACGAGCAGTACTTC. It translates to CASSFHGGQNEQYF.

This clonotype has only a few counts. This chain connects TRBV6-2 or TRBV6-3 to TRBJ2-7, with D tentatively TRBD2 (6 bases). CDR3 size: 12 residues. The germline CDR1 and CDR2 sequences are MNHEY and SVGEGT. V was cut by 7 bases and J by 4 bases, with 11 bases left in between. This chain's CDR3 is CASIGGVYEQYF. The DNA of the CDR3 is TGTGCCAGCATCGGGGGAGTATACGAGCAGTACTTC.